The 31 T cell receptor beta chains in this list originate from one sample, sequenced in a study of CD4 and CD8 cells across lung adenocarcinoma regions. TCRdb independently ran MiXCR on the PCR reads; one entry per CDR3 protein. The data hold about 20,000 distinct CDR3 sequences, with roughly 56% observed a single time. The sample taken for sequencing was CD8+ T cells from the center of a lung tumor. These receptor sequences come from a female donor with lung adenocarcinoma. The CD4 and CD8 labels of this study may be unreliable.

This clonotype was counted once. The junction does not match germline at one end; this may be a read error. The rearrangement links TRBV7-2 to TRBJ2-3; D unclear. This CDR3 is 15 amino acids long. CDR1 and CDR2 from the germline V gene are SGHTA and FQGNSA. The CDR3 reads CARGSEARDQDTQYF. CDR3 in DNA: TGTGCCAGGGGCTCCGAGGCGCGTGACCAAGATACGCAGTATTTC.

CDR3 nucleotide sequence: TGTGCCAGCAGCCCAGGTTGGGAGAACTACGAGCAGTACGTC. Translated: CASSPGWENYEQYV. V and J are TRBV11-2 and TRBJ2-5; a weak D match, TRBD2 (5 bases). The J call may be mistaken, given a closer DNA end match to TRBJ2-7. This CDR3 contains 14 residues. The germline V gene encodes CDR1 SGHAT and CDR2 FQNNGV.

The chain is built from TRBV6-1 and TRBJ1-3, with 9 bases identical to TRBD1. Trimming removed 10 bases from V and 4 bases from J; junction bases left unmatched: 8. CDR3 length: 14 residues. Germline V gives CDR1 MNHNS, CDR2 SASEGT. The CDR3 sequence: CATVIGQGGNTIYF. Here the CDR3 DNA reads TGTGCCACCGTAATCGGACAGGGGGGAAACACCATATATTTT.

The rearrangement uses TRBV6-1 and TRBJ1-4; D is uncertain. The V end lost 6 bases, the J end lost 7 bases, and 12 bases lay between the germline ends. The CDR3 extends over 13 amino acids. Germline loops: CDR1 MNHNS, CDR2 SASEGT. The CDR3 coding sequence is TGTGCCAGCAGCAGCCCCCTGCTTGAAAAACTGTTTTTT. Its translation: CASSSPLLEKLFF.

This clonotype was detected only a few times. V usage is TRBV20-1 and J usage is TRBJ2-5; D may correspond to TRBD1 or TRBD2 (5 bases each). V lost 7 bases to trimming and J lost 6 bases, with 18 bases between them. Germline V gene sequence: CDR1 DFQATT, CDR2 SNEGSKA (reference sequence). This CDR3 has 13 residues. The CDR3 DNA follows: TGCAGTGTCTGGGGGAGCGGAACGAAGACCCAGTACTTC. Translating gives CSVWGSGTKTQYF.

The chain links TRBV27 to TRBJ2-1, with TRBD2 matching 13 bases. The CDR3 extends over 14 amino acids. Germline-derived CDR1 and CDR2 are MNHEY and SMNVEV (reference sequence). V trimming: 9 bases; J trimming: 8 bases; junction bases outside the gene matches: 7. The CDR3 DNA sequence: TGTGCCAGTCAGTGGACTAGCGGGAGCTATGAGCAGTTCTTC. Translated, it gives CASQWTSGSYEQFF.

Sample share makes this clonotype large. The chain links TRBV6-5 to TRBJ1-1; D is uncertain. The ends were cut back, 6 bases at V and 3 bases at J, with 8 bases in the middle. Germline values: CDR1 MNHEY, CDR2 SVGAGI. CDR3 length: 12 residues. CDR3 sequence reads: CASSRLYTEAFF. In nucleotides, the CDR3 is TGTGCCAGCAGCAGGTTGTACACTGAAGCTTTCTTT.

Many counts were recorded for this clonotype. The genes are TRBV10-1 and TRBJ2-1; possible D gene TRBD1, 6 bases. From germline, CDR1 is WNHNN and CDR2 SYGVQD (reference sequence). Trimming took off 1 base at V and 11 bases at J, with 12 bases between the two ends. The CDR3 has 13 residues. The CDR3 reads CASSELQTGQQFF. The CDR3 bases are TGCGCCAGCAGTGAGTTACAGACAGGCCAGCAGTTCTTC.

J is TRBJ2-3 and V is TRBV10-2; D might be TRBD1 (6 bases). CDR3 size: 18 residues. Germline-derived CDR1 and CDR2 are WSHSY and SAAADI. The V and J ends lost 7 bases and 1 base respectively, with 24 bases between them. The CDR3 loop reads CASNLNSLGAGGTDTQYF. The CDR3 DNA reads TGCGCCAGCAACTTGAATTCTTTGGGGGCGGGTGGCACAGATACGCAGTATTTT.

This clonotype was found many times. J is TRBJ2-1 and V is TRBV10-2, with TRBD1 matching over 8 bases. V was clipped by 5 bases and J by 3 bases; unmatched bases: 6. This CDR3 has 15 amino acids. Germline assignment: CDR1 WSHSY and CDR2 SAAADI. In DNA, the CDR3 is TGCGCCAGCAGTCCGGACAGGGTGGTCTACAATGAGCAGTTCTTC. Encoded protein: CASSPDRVVYNEQFF.

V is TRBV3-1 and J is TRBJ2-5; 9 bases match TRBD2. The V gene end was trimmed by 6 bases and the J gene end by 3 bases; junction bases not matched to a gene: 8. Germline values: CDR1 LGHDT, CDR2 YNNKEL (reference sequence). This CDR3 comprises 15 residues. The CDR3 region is CASRGGGAAKETQYF. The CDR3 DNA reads TGTGCCAGCAGGGGCGGGGGGGCGGCCAAAGAGACCCAGTACTTC.

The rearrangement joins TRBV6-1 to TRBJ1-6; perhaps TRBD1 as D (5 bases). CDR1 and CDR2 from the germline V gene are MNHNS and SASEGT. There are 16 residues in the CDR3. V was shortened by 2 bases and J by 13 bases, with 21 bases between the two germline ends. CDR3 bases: TGTGCCAGCAGTGAAAGGGGAAGCTATAGCAATCAGCCCCTCCACTTT. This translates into CASSERGSYSNQPLHF.

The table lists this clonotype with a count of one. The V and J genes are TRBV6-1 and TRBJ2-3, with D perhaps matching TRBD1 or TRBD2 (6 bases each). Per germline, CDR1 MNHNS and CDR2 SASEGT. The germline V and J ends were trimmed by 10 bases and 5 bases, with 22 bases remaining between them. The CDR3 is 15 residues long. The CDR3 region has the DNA TGTGCCACCAGGCACGGGGGCCGCTCCAAAGATACGCAGTATTTT. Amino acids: CATRHGGRSKDTQYF.

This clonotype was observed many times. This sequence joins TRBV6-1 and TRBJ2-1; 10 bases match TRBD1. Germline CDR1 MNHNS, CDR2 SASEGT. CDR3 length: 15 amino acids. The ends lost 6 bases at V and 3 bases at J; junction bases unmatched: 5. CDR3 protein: CASRTDRGYYNEQFF. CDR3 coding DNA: TGTGCCAGCAGAACGGACAGGGGGTACTACAATGAGCAGTTCTTC.

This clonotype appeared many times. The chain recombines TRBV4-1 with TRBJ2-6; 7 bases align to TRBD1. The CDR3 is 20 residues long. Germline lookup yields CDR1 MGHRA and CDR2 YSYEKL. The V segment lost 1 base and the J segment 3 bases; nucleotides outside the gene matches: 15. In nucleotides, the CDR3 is TGCGCCAGCAGCCAAGGCATCACAGGGGTTCACTCTTTTGGGGCCAACGTCCTGACTTTC. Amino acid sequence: CASSQGITGVHSFGANVLTF.

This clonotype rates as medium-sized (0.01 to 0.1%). CDR3 in DNA: TGTGCCAGCAGCTTAGACCTCCGGACTAGCGGGGGCCATGGTGGCCAGTACTTC. This codes for CASSLDLRTSGGHGGQYF. J is TRBJ2-5 and V is TRBV7-2; 13 positions agree with TRBD2. Losses at the gene ends were 1 base for V and 10 bases for J; bases not matched to a gene: 15. CDR1 is SGHTA and CDR2 is FQGNSA in the germline V gene. This CDR3 comprises 18 residues.

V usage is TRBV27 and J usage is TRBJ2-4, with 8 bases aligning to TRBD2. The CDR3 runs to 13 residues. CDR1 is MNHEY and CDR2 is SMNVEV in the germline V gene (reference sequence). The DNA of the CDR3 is TGTGGGAGCGGGGGCTTTGTCCAAAACACCCAGTACTTC. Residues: CGSGGFVQNTQYF.

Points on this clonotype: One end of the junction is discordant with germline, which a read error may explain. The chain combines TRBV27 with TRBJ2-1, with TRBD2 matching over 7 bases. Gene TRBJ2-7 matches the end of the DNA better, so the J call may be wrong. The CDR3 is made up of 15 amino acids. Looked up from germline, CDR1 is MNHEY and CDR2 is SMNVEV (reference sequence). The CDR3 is CASSLRAGREYVQYF. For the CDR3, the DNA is TGTGCCAGCAGTTTAAGAGCGGGGAGGGAGTACGTGCAGTACTTC.

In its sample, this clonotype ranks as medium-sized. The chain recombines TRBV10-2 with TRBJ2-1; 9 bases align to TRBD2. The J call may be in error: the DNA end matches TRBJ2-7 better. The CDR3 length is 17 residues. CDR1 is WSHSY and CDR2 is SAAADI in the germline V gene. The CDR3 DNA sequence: TGCGCCAGCAGTGGGGTGGGGGGTAGCGGGAGTGGATACGAGCAGTACTTC. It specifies CASSGVGGSGSGYEQYF.

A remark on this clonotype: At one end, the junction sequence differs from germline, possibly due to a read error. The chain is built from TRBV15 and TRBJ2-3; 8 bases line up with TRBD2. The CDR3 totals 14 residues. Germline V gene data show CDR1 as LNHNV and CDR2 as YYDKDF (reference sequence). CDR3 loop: CATNRGTRADTQYF. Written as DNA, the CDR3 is TGTGCCACCAACAGAGGGACTAGAGCAGATACGCAGTATTTT.

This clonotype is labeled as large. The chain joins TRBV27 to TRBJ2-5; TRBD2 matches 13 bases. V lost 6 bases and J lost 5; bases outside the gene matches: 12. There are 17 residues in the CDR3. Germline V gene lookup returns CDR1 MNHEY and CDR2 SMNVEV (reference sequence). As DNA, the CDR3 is TGTGCCAGCAGCCCCCCGTCCGGGACTAGCGGGATGGAGACCCAGTACTTC. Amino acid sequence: CASSPPSGTSGMETQYF.

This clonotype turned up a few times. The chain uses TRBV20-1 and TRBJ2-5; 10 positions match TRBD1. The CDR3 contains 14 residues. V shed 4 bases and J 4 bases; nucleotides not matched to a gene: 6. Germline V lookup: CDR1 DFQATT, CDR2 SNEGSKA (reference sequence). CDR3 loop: CSAIWDRGGETQYF. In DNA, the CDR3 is TGCAGTGCTATTTGGGACAGGGGTGGAGAGACCCAGTACTTC.

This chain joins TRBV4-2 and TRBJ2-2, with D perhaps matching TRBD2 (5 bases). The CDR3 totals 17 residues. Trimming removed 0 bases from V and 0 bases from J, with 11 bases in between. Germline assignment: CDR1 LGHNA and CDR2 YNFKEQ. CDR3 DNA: TGTGCCAGCAGCCAAGAATACGCGGGTTCGAACACCGGGGAGCTGTTTTTT. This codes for CASSQEYAGSNTGELFF.

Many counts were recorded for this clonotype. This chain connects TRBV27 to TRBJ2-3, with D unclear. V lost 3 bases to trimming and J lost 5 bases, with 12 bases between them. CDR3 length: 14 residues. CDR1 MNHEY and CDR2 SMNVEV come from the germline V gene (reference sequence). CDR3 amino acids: CASSFDFSGDTQYF. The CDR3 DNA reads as TGTGCCAGCAGTTTTGATTTTTCGGGAGATACGCAGTATTTT.

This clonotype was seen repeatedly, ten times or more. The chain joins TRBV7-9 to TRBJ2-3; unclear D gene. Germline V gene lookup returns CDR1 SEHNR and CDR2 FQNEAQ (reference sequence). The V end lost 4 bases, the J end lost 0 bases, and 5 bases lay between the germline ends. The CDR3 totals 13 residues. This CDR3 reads CASSSLSTDTQYF. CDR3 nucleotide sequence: TGTGCCAGCAGCTCCCTTAGCACAGATACGCAGTATTTT. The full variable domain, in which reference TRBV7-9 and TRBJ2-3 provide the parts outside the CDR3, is DTGVSQNPRHKITKRGQNVTFRCDPISEHNRLYWYRQTLGQGPEFLTYFQNEAQLEKSRLLSDRFSAERPKGSFSTLEIQRTEQGDSAMYLCASSSLSTDTQYFGPGTRLTVL.

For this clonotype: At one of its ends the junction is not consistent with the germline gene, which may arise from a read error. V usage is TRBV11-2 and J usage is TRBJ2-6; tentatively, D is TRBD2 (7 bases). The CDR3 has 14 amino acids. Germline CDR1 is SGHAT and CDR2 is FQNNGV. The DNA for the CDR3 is TGTGCCAGCAGCTTCGTTGGGGGGGCCTACGACCTGTCTTTC. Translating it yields CASSFVGGAYDLSF.

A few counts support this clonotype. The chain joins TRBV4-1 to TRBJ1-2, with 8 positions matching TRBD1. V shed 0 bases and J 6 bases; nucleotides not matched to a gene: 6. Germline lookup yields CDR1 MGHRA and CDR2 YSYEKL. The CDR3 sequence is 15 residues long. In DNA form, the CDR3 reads TGCGCCAGCAGCCAAGAAGAGGCGACAGGGGATGGCTACACCTTC. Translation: CASSQEEATGDGYTF.

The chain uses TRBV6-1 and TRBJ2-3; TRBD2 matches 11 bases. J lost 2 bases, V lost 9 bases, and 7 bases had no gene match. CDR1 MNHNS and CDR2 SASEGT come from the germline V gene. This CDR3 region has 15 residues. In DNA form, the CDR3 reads TGTGCCAGTTGGGGGACTAGCGGACACACAGATACGCAGTATTTT. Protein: CASWGTSGHTDTQYF.

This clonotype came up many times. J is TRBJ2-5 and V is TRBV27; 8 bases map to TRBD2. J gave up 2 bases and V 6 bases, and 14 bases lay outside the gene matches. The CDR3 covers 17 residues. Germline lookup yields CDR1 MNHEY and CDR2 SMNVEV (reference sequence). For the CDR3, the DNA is TGTGCCAGCAGGGCCGGGGGGGGGTGGGTGGGACAAGAGACCCAGTACTTC. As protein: CASRAGGGWVGQETQYF.

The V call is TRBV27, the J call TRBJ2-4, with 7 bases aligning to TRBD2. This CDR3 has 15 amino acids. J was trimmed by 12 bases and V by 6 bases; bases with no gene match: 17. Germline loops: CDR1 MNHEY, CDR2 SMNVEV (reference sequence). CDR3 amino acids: CASRRRERGKNTQYF. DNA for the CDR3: TGTGCCAGCAGACGGCGGGAGAGGGGCAAAAATACTCAGTACTTC.

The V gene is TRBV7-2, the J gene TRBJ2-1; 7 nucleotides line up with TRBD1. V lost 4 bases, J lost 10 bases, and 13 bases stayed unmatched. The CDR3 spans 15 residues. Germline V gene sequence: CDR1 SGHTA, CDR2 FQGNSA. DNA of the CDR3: TGTGCCAGCAGCTACCGCGTGGGGACAGCTTACGAGCAGTTCTTC. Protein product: CASSYRVGTAYEQFF.